This TCR beta chain was obtained from a study of blood T cells in healthy people across ages. Trimming at V came to 8 bases and at J to 2 bases, leaving 8 bases not matched to a gene. The CDR3 sequence is 15 residues long. In germline, CDR1 is ENHRY, CDR2 SYGVKD. Combining a sample-barcoded 5' primer with a J-beta primer mix, a second PCR ran for 7 to 11 cycles. TCRdb passed the 5' RACE reads through MiXCR, listing each CDR3 protein once. The sample holds more than 1 million distinct CDR3 sequences; 35% to 55% are singletons and the top ten take approximately 17%. Concerning this clonotype: A clone one base away is much larger, so this may be a read error.

The source material was blood. The rearrangement links TRBV10-3 to TRBJ2-3; 9 bases match TRBD2. This clonotype originated in a woman aged 55-75 years in good health. In nucleotides, the CDR3 is TGTGCCATCGGTGCAGGGACTAGCATCACAGATACGCAGTATTTT. Protein sequence: CAIGAGTSITDTQYF.